The next 9 T cell receptor beta chains were all read from a single sample in a study of blood T cell repertoires in COVID-19. The protocol was immunoSEQ multiplex PCR, while the TCRdb copy is restricted to in-frame clones and leaves out a portion. The sample has more than 350,000 clones; 88% are singletons. The sequencing input was PBMCs or T cells enriched from blood (not recorded which). These receptors all come from a woman aged 18 to 35 who had been exposed to COVID-19.

The rearrangement joins TRBV28 to TRBJ2-7; TRBD1 is a possible D gene (6 bases). CDR3 length: 14 residues. Germline values: CDR1 MDHEN, CDR2 SYDVKM. V was cut by 3 bases and J by 2 bases, with 11 bases left in between. The CDR3 DNA reads TGTGCCAGCAGTTTCCAGGGGAGCACCTACGAGCAGTACTTC. Translation gives CASSFQGSTYEQYF. Together with reference TRBV28 and TRBJ2-7, the CDR3 gives the full variable domain: DVKVTQSSRYLVKRTGEKVFLECVQDMDHENMFWYRQDPGLGLRLIYFSYDVKMKEKGDIPEGYSVSREKKERFSLILESASTNQTSMYLCASSFQGSTYEQYFGPGTRLTVT.

This sequence joins TRBV7-9 and TRBJ2-7, with 12 nucleotides matching TRBD2. This CDR3 comprises 15 residues. V dropped 6 bases and J dropped 4; count of bases not matched to a gene: 7. Germline V lookup: CDR1 SEHNR, CDR2 FQNEAQ (reference sequence). CDR3 sequence: CASRFGTSGPYEQYF. DNA for the CDR3: TGTGCCAGCAGATTTGGGACTAGCGGGCCGTACGAGCAGTACTTC.

In its sample, this clone was seen a few times. The V and J genes are TRBV28 and TRBJ2-1; a weak D match, TRBD2 (7 bases). Germline CDR1 reads MDHEN; CDR2 reads SYDVKM. CDR3 length equals 15 residues. Trimming took off 1 base at V and 8 bases at J, with 15 bases between the two ends. CDR3 residues: CASSLLGGASYEQFF. CDR3 sequence (DNA): TGTGCCAGCAGTTTATTGGGGGGGGCCAGCTATGAGCAGTTCTTC.

This clone appeared once. The chain combines TRBV24-1 with TRBJ1-3; tentative D call: TRBD1 (6 bases). CDR1 and CDR2 from the germline V gene are KGHDR and SFDVKD. CDR3 length: 15 amino acids. Deletions cut 3 bases from V and 3 bases from J, with 11 bases between. The CDR3 DNA sequence: TGTGCCACCAGTGATGCCAAGGGGGTTGGAAACACCATATATTTT. Protein: CATSDAKGVGNTIYF.

In regard to this clone: One end of the junction fails to match germline, which may point to a read error. The rearrangement uses TRBV5-6 and TRBJ2-7, with D possibly matching TRBD1 (7 bases). Germline CDR1 reads SGHDT; CDR2 reads YYEEEE. The CDR3 runs to 11 residues. The CDR3 DNA sequence: TGTGCCAGCAGCAAAAGACAGACAGGGACTTTC. This sequence encodes CASSKRQTGTF.

This clone has more than one count but fewer than ten. The chain couples TRBV13 to TRBJ2-1; TRBD2 is a possible D gene (6 bases). Trimming stripped 3 bases from V and 0 bases from J, with 15 bases between. Germline assignment: CDR1 PRHDT and CDR2 FYEKMQ (reference sequence). The CDR3 runs to 17 residues. CDR3 DNA sequence: TGTGCCAGCAGCTTCTCGGCGGGGCTAAACTCCTACAATGAGCAGTTCTTC. The encoded protein is CASSFSAGLNSYNEQFF.

This chain links TRBV6-5 with TRBJ1-6, with 7 positions matching TRBD1. Germline trimming cut 3 bases from V and 9 bases from J; bases unmatched to any gene: 8. The CDR3 extends over 15 amino acids. In germline, CDR1 is MNHEY, CDR2 SVGAGI. The CDR3 coding sequence is TGTGCCAGCAGTTATCAGACAGGGAGTAGTTCACCCCTCCACTTT. Its protein is CASSYQTGSSSPLHF.

This chain links TRBV27 with TRBJ2-5; D is possibly TRBD2 (5 bases). CDR3 size: 15 residues. V shed 5 bases and J shed 5 bases, with 18 bases lying between them. The germline CDR1 and CDR2 sequences are MNHEY and SMNVEV (reference sequence). CDR3 residues: CASSPAGLRAETQYF. As DNA, the CDR3 is TGTGCCAGCAGTCCCGCGGGTCTCCGAGCGGAGACCCAGTACTTC.

The chain employs TRBV27 and TRBJ1-2; D unclear. The CDR3 has 13 residues. Germline V gives CDR1 MNHEY, CDR2 SMNVEV (reference sequence). V was shortened by 4 bases and J by 2 bases, with 8 bases between the two germline ends. The CDR3 region is CASSSPRNYGYTF. In nucleotides, the CDR3 is TGTGCCAGCAGTTCCCCCAGGAACTATGGCTACACCTTC.